Below, 21 T cell receptor beta chains from the same sample are listed, as sequenced in a study of cytomegalovirus exposure and HLA in healthy donors. PCR involved 60 Vbeta and 13 Jbeta primers. Method: immunoSEQ multiplex PCR; TCRdb's copy keeps in-frame clones and lacks some. The table has about 120,000 clones, roughly 82% seen once. Material for sequencing was PBMCs. All receptors derive from a woman aged 40 to 50 in good health and CMV-seropositive.

This chain links TRBV11-2 with TRBJ1-4; D remains unclear. CDR1 is SGHAT and CDR2 is FQNNGV in the germline V gene. V lost 2 bases and J lost 0, with 7 bases in between. This CDR3 is 15 amino acids long. CDR3 DNA sequence: TGTGCCAGCAGCTTACCCGGAGCAACTAATGAAAAACTGTTTTTT. This sequence encodes CASSLPGATNEKLFF.

The chain uses TRBV7-9 and TRBJ2-3; D gene ambiguous. Germline V gene sequence: CDR1 SEHNR, CDR2 FQNEAQ (reference sequence). The CDR3 extends over 15 amino acids. V was shortened by 3 bases and J by 1 base, with 11 bases between the two germline ends. DNA of the CDR3: TGTGCCAGCAGCTTTTTCGGTAGAGGCACAGATACGCAGTATTTT. It encodes CASSFFGRGTDTQYF.

The J gene is TRBJ1-1, the V gene TRBV11-3; 7 nucleotides match TRBD1. Germline V gives CDR1 SGHNT, CDR2 YENEEA. Unmatched junction bases numbered 7, after V lost 5 bases and J lost 10 bases. The CDR3 contains 12 residues. CDR3 nucleotide sequence: TGTGCCAGCAGCAGAGGACAGGAGCGAGCTTTCTTT. Residues: CASSRGQERAFF.

The chain joins TRBV6-5 to TRBJ1-4; 9 nucleotides line up with TRBD1. Unmatched junction bases numbered 9, after V lost 5 bases and J lost 8 bases. Germline assignment: CDR1 MNHEY and CDR2 SVGAGI. There are 15 residues in the CDR3. The CDR3 is CASSNPQGAGEKLFF. The DNA for the CDR3 is TGTGCCAGCAGTAACCCACAGGGGGCCGGGGAAAAACTGTTTTTT.

The CDR3 protein is CASSLIPQGDNIEQYF. The CDR3 coding sequence is TGCGCCAGCAGCTTAATACCACAGGGAGATAATATCGAGCAGTACTTC. The rearrangement links TRBV5-1 to TRBJ2-5; a possible D gene is TRBD1 (6 bases). The J call may be faulty, since TRBJ2-7 better matches the DNA end. The CDR3 consists of 16 residues. Looked up from germline, CDR1 is SGHRS and CDR2 is YFSETQ.

This clone was seen a single time. The chain carries TRBV7-9 and TRBJ2-7, with a weak D call TRBD2 (6 bases). The CDR3 consists of 13 residues. Germline CDR1 and CDR2: SEHNR and FQNEAQ (reference sequence). Deletions cut 3 bases from V and 9 bases from J, with 15 bases between. This CDR3 reads CASSLPSGYSQYF. In DNA form, the CDR3 reads TGTGCCAGCAGCTTGCCCAGCGGGTATTCGCAGTACTTC.

V and J are TRBV7-6 and TRBJ1-1; D remains unclear. There are 12 residues in the CDR3. Looked up from germline, CDR1 is SGHVS and CDR2 is FNYEAQ. Trimming cost V 3 bases and J 4 bases, with 6 bases left between them. This CDR3 is CASSFNSTEAFF. CDR3 in DNA: TGTGCCAGCAGCTTTAACAGCACTGAAGCTTTCTTT.

This clone was picked up a small number of times. The chain recombines TRBV9 with TRBJ1-3; weak D call: TRBD1 (6 bases). The CDR3 sequence is 14 residues long. Germline values: CDR1 SGDLS, CDR2 YYNGEE. Trimming removed 4 bases at V and 4 bases at J, with 12 bases between. DNA for the CDR3: TGTGCCAGCAGCTTGCGACAGGAAGGAAACACCATATATTTT. Amino acids: CASSLRQEGNTIYF.

CDR3 in amino acids: CASSVGGERSEEQFF. The DNA of the CDR3 is TGTGCCAGCAGCGTAGGGGGGGAGCGGTCAGAAGAGCAGTTCTTC. V is TRBV9 and J is TRBJ2-1; D possibly corresponds to TRBD2 (6 bases). The V end was cut by 0 bases, the J end by 10 bases, with 17 bases between. CDR1 SGDLS and CDR2 YYNGEE come from the germline V gene. This CDR3 has 15 amino acids.

The genes are TRBV7-8 and TRBJ1-3, with 8 bases aligning to TRBD1. Unmatched junction bases numbered 6, after V lost 1 base and J lost 4 bases. CDR3 length: 16 residues. Per germline, CDR1 SGHVS and CDR2 FQNEAQ. The CDR3 here is CASSLERAGGGNTIYF. The CDR3 bases are TGTGCCAGCAGCTTAGAAAGGGCAGGGGGCGGAAACACCATATATTTT.

The gene calls are TRBV18 and TRBJ2-7; D possibly corresponds to TRBD2 (5 bases). Germline CDR1 KGHSH, CDR2 LQKENI. V lost 3 bases and J lost 2, with 11 bases in between. CDR3 length: 14 residues. CDR3 DNA sequence: TGTGCCAGCTCACCCCCGGACTCACCCTACGAGCAGTACTTC. Translated, it gives CASSPPDSPYEQYF.

The chain joins TRBV7-9 to TRBJ1-2, with 7 nucleotides matching TRBD1. V dropped 4 bases and J dropped 0; count of bases not matched to a gene: 5. Germline V gene lookup returns CDR1 SEHNR and CDR2 FQNEAQ (reference sequence). The CDR3 is made up of 15 amino acids. The CDR3 DNA reads TGTGCCAGCAGCTCTCAAGGGACAGCTAACTATGGCTACACCTTC. Translating gives CASSSQGTANYGYTF.

The chain recombines TRBV20-1 with TRBJ2-1; D gene uncertain. This CDR3 is built from 11 residues. V dropped 4 bases and J dropped 7 bases, with 8 bases sitting between them. CDR1 is DFQATT and CDR2 is SNEGSKA in the germline V gene (reference sequence). The CDR3 spells CSATEINEQFF. Written as DNA, the CDR3 is TGCAGTGCTACGGAGATTAATGAGCAGTTCTTC.

CDR3 nucleotides: TGTGCCAGCAGCTTAGATCTAGCTTTATTCACAGATACGCAGTATTTT. Its protein is CASSLDLALFTDTQYF. This chain connects TRBV7-9 to TRBJ2-3; possible D gene TRBD2, 5 bases. Trimming took 1 base from V and 2 from J, leaving 13 bases between them. The CDR3 has 16 residues. Germline-derived CDR1 and CDR2 are SEHNR and FQNEAQ (reference sequence).

This sequence joins TRBV6-4 and TRBJ1-5; 7 nucleotides line up with TRBD1. The CDR3 has 13 residues. Germline CDR1 and CDR2: MRHNA and SNTAGT. Trimming cost V 5 bases and J 7 bases; bases outside gene matches: 5. This CDR3 reads CASSQGGGQPQHF. CDR3 DNA: TGTGCCAGCAGTCAAGGGGGCGGCCAGCCCCAGCATTTT.

The J gene is TRBJ2-7, the V gene TRBV29-1; maybe TRBD2 (5 bases). CDR3 length: 12 residues. V was pared by 3 bases and J by 3 bases, with 9 bases between. CDR1 is SQVTM and CDR2 is ANQGSEA in the germline V gene. This chain's CDR3 is CSVDGVNYEQYF. CDR3 bases: TGCAGCGTTGACGGGGTAAACTACGAGCAGTACTTC.

This chain uses TRBV5-1 with TRBJ2-1; 8 bases agree with TRBD2. CDR3 length: 14 amino acids. With 6 bases clipped from V and 5 bases from J, the junction kept 7 bases outside the gene matches. From germline, CDR1 is SGHRS and CDR2 YFSETQ. This CDR3 is CASIGGRFNNEQFF. The CDR3 nucleotides are TGCGCCAGCATAGGCGGGAGGTTCAACAATGAGCAGTTCTTC. The full variable domain, with the rest looked up from reference TRBV5-1 and TRBJ2-1, is KAGVTQTPRYLIKTRGQQVTLSCSPISGHRSVSWYQQTPGQGLQFLFEYFSETQRNKGNFPGRFSGRQFSNSRSEMNVSTLELGDSALYLCASIGGRFNNEQFFGPGTRLTVL.

The V call is TRBV7-9, the J call TRBJ2-1, with D perhaps matching TRBD2 (6 bases). CDR3 length: 13 residues. Germline V gene data show CDR1 as SEHNR and CDR2 as FQNEAQ (reference sequence). V shed 4 bases and J shed 7 bases, with 11 bases lying between them. CDR3 protein: CASSWGGGNEQFF. The CDR3, as DNA: TGTGCCAGCAGCTGGGGTGGGGGGAATGAGCAGTTCTTC. The full variable domain, in which reference TRBV7-9 and TRBJ2-1 provide the parts outside the CDR3, is DTGVSQNPRHKITKRGQNVTFRCDPISEHNRLYWYRQTLGQGPEFLTYFQNEAQLEKSRLLSDRFSAERPKGSFSTLEIQRTEQGDSAMYLCASSWGGGNEQFFGPGTRLTVL.

This clone was counted a few times. The genes are TRBV19 and TRBJ2-1, with a possible D match to TRBD2 (6 bases). CDR3 size: 12 residues. V lost 1 base and J 9 bases, leaving 7 bases between the germline ends. From germline, CDR1 is LNHDA and CDR2 SQIVND (reference sequence). CDR3 in amino acids: CASSIGRVEQFF. In DNA, the CDR3 is TGTGCCAGTAGTATAGGGAGGGTTGAGCAGTTCTTC.

The chain employs TRBV5-1 and TRBJ1-2; 10 nucleotides match TRBD1. From germline, CDR1 is SGHRS and CDR2 YFSETQ. CDR3 length: 14 amino acids. J gave up 5 bases and V 3 bases, and 4 bases lay outside the gene matches. In DNA, the CDR3 is TGCGCCAGCAGCTCCGGGACAGGGGTTTATGGCTACACCTTC. Its translation: CASSSGTGVYGYTF.

This clone was seen only once. The chain combines TRBV7-8 with TRBJ1-1; D is perhaps TRBD1 (6 bases). This CDR3 spans 13 amino acids. The V end lost 1 base, the J end lost 6 bases, and 9 bases lay between the germline ends. The germline V gene encodes CDR1 SGHVS and CDR2 FQNEAQ. CDR3 protein: CASSLGQDAEAFF. The CDR3 DNA reads TGTGCCAGCAGCTTAGGACAGGACGCTGAAGCTTTCTTT.